Following are 2 T cell receptor beta chains from one sample sequenced in a study of Graves' ophthalmopathy and Graves' hyperthyroidism. For repertoire sequencing, the TCR beta CDR3 regions were amplified from RNA transcripts. HTBI-primed first-round RT-PCR preceded second-round multiplex PCR. TCRdb passed the multiplex PCR reads through MiXCR, listing each CDR3 protein once. The sample has some 1.1 million distinct CDR3 sequences, less than 45% seen once. Material: peripheral blood or thyroid tissue (not recorded which). Source of these receptors: an adult man with Graves' hyperthyroidism.

There are many counts of this clonotype. J is TRBJ2-2 and V is TRBV29-1; 14 bases line up with TRBD2. The CDR3 length is 18 residues. Trimming cost V 0 bases and J 6 bases; bases outside gene matches: 9. Germline loops: CDR1 SQVTM, CDR2 ANQGSEA. The CDR3, as DNA: TGCAGCGTTGAAGATCCAGGACTAGCGGGAGGAGTGGCCGGGGAGCTGTTTTTT. The encoded protein is CSVEDPGLAGGVAGELFF.

This clonotype showed up many times. The CDR3 region has the DNA TGTGCCAGCAGCAAAACCTGGACAGACTCCTACGAGCAGTACTTC. This gives the protein CASSKTWTDSYEQYF. This chain links TRBV7-2 with TRBJ2-7, with a possible D match to TRBD1 (6 bases). Germline V CDR1 and CDR2: SGHTA, FQGNSA. The ends were cut back, 5 bases at V and 0 bases at J, with 14 bases in the middle. This CDR3 is 15 amino acids long.